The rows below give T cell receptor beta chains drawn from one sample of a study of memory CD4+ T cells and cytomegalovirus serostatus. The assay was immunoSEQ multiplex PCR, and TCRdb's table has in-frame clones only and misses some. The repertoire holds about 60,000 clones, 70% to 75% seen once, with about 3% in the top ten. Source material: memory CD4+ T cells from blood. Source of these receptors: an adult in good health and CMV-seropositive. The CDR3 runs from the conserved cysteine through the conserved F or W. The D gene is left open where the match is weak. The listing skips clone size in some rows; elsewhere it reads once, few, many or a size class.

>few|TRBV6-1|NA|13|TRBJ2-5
TGTGCCAGCAGAGCGACAGGAGGAGAGACCCAGTACTTC
CASRATGGETQYF
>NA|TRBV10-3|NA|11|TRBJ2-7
TGTGCCATCAGGAGAAACTACGAGCAGTACTTC
CAIRRNYEQYF
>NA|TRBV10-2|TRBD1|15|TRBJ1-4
TGCGCCAGCAGTGAGTCGGGGACAGGGACTGAAAAACTGTTTTTT
CASSESGTGTEKLFF
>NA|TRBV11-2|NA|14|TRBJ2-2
TGTGCCAACAAGCTTAGTGCAGGCACCGGGGAGCTGTTTTTT
CANKLSAGTGELFF
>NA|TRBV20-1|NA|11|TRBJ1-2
TGCAGTGCTAGAGAACGGGCGGGTGACACCTTC
CSARERAGDTF
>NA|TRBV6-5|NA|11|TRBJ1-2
TGTGCCACCCGGGTTGTAGGTGGCTACACCTTC
CATRVVGGYTF
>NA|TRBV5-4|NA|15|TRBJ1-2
TGTGCCAGCAGCTTGGCAGGCGGCATTGACTATGGCTACACCTTC
CASSLAGGIDYGYTF
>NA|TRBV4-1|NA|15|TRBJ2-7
TGCGCCAGCAGCCAAGCTCGGAGGCTCTCCTACGAGCAGTACTTC
CASSQARRLSYEQYF
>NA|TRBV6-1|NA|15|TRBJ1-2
TGTGCCAGCAGTGAAGTGGTGACAGGCCCCCTTGGCTACACCTTC
CASSEVVTGPLGYTF
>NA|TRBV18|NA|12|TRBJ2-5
TGTGCCAGCTCACCCGTCGAAGAGACCCAGTACTTC
CASSPVEETQYF
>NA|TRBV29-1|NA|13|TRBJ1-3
TGCAGCGTTGGGACAGCCTCTGGAAACACCATATATTTT
CSVGTASGNTIYF
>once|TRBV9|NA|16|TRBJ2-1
TGTGCCAGCAGCGCTAGGGAGCGGGACAGAGCCCGGGAGCAGTTCTTC
CASSARERDRAREQFF
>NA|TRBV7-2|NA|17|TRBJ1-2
TGTGCCAGCACCCACATCCCTCGAGGGGTCACTCGGAGGGGCTACACCTTC
CASTHIPRGVTRRGYTF
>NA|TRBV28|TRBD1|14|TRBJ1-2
TGTGCCAGCAGCTCAGGGACAGTCGGCGCTGGCTACACCTTC
CASSSGTVGAGYTF
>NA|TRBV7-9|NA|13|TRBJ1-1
TGTGCCAGCAGCGTACAGGGGAACACTGAAGCTTTCTTT
CASSVQGNTEAFF
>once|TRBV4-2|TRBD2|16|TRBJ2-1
TGTGCCAGCAGCCACCAATCTAGCGGGAGTGGGTATGAGCAGTTCTTC
CASSHQSSGSGYEQFF
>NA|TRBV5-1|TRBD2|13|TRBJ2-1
TGCGCCAGCACGGTAGCGGGAGGCAATGAGCAGTTCTTC
CASTVAGGNEQFF
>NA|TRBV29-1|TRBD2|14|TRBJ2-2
TGCAGCGCCCGACTAGCGGGAGGGCCCGGGGAGCTGTTTTTT
CSARLAGGPGELFF
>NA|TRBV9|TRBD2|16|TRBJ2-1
TGTGCCAGCAGCGTAGAAGTCTGGCGGGAGGGCAATGAGCAGTTCTTC
CASSVEVWREGNEQFF
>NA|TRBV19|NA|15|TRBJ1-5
TGTGCCAGTAGAGCTGGTCAGGGAAGCAATCAGCCCCAGCATTTT
CASRAGQGSNQPQHF
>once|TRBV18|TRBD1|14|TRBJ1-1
TGTGCCAGCTCTCCCCGGACAGGGGACACTGAAGCTTTCTTT
CASSPRTGDTEAFF
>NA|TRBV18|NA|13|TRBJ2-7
TGTGCCAGCTCACCTGGATTAAACTACGAGCAGTACTTC
CASSPGLNYEQYF
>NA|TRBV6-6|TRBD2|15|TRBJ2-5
TGTGCCAGCAGTTCTTACCCTAGCGGGAGAGGGACCCAGTACTTC
CASSSYPSGRGTQYF
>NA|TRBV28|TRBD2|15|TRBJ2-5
TGTGCCAGCGGCGCGGGAGCCTCCCGGGGGGAGACCCAGTACTTC
CASGAGASRGETQYF
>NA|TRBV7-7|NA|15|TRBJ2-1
TGTGCCAGCAGCTTCGGCGGAGGGCCCCGGGATGAGCAGTTCTTC
CASSFGGGPRDEQFF
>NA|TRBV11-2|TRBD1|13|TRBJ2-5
TGTGCCAGCAGCTTGCAGGGGGTCGAGACCCAGTACTTC
CASSLQGVETQYF
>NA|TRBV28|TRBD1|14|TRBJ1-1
TGTGCCAGCAGTTCGGGGACAGCTTACACTGAAGCTTTCTTT
CASSSGTAYTEAFF
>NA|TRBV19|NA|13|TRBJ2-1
TGTGCCAGTAGTTACGGGAGTTCAGGTGAGCAGTTCTTC
CASSYGSSGEQFF
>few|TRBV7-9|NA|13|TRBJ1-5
TGTGCCAGCAGTCGGTCAGGCAATCAGCCCCAGCATTTT
CASSRSGNQPQHF